These T cell receptor beta chains were read from a single sample in a study of blood T cell repertoires in COVID-19. Method: immunoSEQ multiplex PCR; TCRdb's copy keeps in-frame clones and lacks some. The repertoire includes around 140,000 clones, roughly 86% of them detected once, and 1.5% to 2% sits in the top ten. Sequenced input: peripheral blood. These receptor sequences come from a man between 70 and 80 years old with acute or convalescent COVID-19. Each CDR3 is given with its conserved first and last residue. Each record gives: D gene, V gene, J gene, CDR3 length, CDR3 DNA, CDR3 protein. A D gene is named only where the DNA matches it firmly.

>-|TRBV9|TRBJ2-5|15
TGTGCCAGCAGCCCTTTTTGGGGCAGGGAAGAGACCCAGTACTTC
CASSPFWGREETQYF
>TRBD1|TRBV19|TRBJ1-4|15
TGTGCCAGTAGTATAGGCGGGACAGCTAATGAAAAACTGTTTTTT
CASSIGGTANEKLFF
>-|TRBV2|TRBJ1-1|14
TGTGCCAGCAGCGCCACGCAAGGGGGCACTGAAGCTTTCTTT
CASSATQGGTEAFF
>TRBD1|TRBV28|TRBJ1-2|14
TGTGCCAGCAGATCCCCACAGGGGGCGCGTGGCTACACCTTC
CASRSPQGARGYTF
>TRBD2|TRBV6-5|TRBJ2-1|14
TGTGCCAGCGAGACGGGGGGGCCGAGAAGGGAGCAGTTCTTC
CASETGGPRREQFF
>TRBD1|TRBV28|TRBJ2-5|15
TGTGCCAGCAAATTTCGGGACAGGGTACAAGAGACCCAGTACTTC
CASKFRDRVQETQYF
>-|TRBV10-3|TRBJ1-1|12
TGTGCCATCAGTGCTATGAACACTGAAGCTTTCTTT
CAISAMNTEAFF
>-|TRBV6-5|TRBJ1-5|15
TGTGCCAGCAGACCTTACACCCAAAGCAATCAGCCCCAGCATTTT
CASRPYTQSNQPQHF
>-|TRBV5-1|TRBJ2-2|15
TGCGCCAGCAGCTCAGACTCCCCTGGCACCGGGGAGCTGTTTTTT
CASSSDSPGTGELFF
>TRBD2|TRBV5-5|TRBJ2-3|15
TGTGCCAGCAGACTAGCGGGAGTTAGCACAGATACGCAGTATTTT
CASRLAGVSTDTQYF
>-|TRBV30|TRBJ2-7|11
TGTGCCTGGAGTTCAGGGGCCGAGCAGTACTTC
CAWSSGAEQYF